These 22 T cell receptor beta chains were sequenced from one sample in a study of PD-1 blockade in mismatch repair-deficient tumors. Sequenced by immunoSEQ multiplex PCR; TCRdb stores in-frame clones only, minus some. Among roughly 120,000 clones listed, roughly 80% were seen once. The sequencing here drew on peripheral blood, taken approximately 64 weeks after starting pembrolizumab. Receptor source: an adult with mismatch repair-deficient cancer.

The V gene is TRBV25-1, the J gene TRBJ2-7, with 9 bases lining up with TRBD2. Losses at the gene ends were 2 bases for V and 3 bases for J; bases not matched to a gene: 5. Per germline, CDR1 MGHDK and CDR2 SYGVNS. The CDR3 runs to 15 residues. The CDR3 DNA is TGTGCCAGCAGTGAAAGTCTAGCGGGGAACTACGAGCAGTACTTC. This gives the protein CASSESLAGNYEQYF.

The V call is TRBV5-4, the J call TRBJ2-1; D may be TRBD2 (5 bases). V lost 4 bases and J lost 9, with 17 bases in between. The CDR3 runs to 14 residues. Germline CDR1 and CDR2: SGHNT and YYREEE (reference sequence). The CDR3 DNA is TGTGCCAGCAGCGGCGCGGGTCGCTCCTCTGAGCAGTTCTTC. This codes for CASSGAGRSSEQFF.

The chain uses TRBV19 and TRBJ2-5; D gene ambiguous. The CDR3 consists of 11 residues. Germline V CDR1 and CDR2: LNHDA, SQIVND (reference sequence). The V and J ends lost 5 bases and 4 bases respectively, with 5 bases between them. CDR3 coding DNA: TGTGCCAGTAGTGCCGGAGAGACCCAGTACTTC. Protein sequence: CASSAGETQYF.

The table lists this clone with a few counts. The rearrangement joins TRBV29-1 to TRBJ1-2, with D perhaps TRBD1 (5 bases). The CDR3 sequence is 12 residues long. Trimming took off 4 bases at V and 2 bases at J, with 8 bases between the two ends. From germline, CDR1 is SQVTM and CDR2 ANQGSEA. The CDR3 nucleotides are TGCAGCGTTGGGGGCCAGAACTATGGCTACACCTTC. Its translation is CSVGGQNYGYTF.

The chain has TRBV7-9 and TRBJ2-3; D is unresolved. The germline V gene encodes CDR1 SEHNR and CDR2 FQNEAQ (reference sequence). The CDR3 has 14 amino acids. The V gene lost 3 bases and the J gene lost 2 bases, with 9 bases spanning the gap. Written as DNA, the CDR3 is TGTGCCAGCAGCTTCGAAAGGTCCACAGATACGCAGTATTTT. Residues: CASSFERSTDTQYF.

The chain employs TRBV7-3 and TRBJ2-1; tentatively, D is TRBD1 (7 bases). Looked up from germline, CDR1 is SGHTA and CDR2 is FQGTGA. V lost 2 bases, J lost 0 bases, and 17 bases lay in between. The CDR3 consists of 18 residues. The CDR3: CASSLEGGQYLSYNEQFF. CDR3 nucleotide sequence: TGTGCCAGCAGCTTAGAGGGGGGACAGTATCTCTCCTACAATGAGCAGTTCTTC.

The rearrangement joins TRBV19 to TRBJ1-5; D remains ambiguous. Germline values: CDR1 LNHDA, CDR2 SQIVND (reference sequence). Trimming stripped 4 bases from V and 6 bases from J, with 25 bases between. The CDR3 runs 18 residues. The CDR3 here is CASSSLGRSGMGRQPQHF. Written as DNA, the CDR3 is TGTGCCAGTAGTAGCCTAGGTCGGTCGGGTATGGGTCGTCAGCCCCAGCATTTT.

This chain connects TRBV7-9 to TRBJ2-5; D tentatively fits TRBD1 or TRBD2 (7 bases each). V was clipped by 4 bases and J by 3 bases, with 15 bases between them. The CDR3 is made up of 15 amino acids. The germline CDR1 and CDR2 sequences are SEHNR and FQNEAQ (reference sequence). The chain's CDR3 is CASSSLQGGKETQYF. Written as DNA, the CDR3 is TGTGCCAGCAGCTCGCTCCAGGGGGGGAAAGAGACCCAGTACTTC.

The rearrangement links TRBV5-4 to TRBJ2-3, with 9 bases aligning to TRBD1. The junction had 6 bases not matched to a gene; V was cut back by 4 bases and J by 3 bases. Germline CDR1 reads SGHNT; CDR2 reads YYREEE (reference sequence). CDR3 size: 15 residues. CDR3 amino acids: CASSRTGAGTDTQYF. The CDR3, as DNA: TGTGCCAGCAGCCGGACAGGGGCGGGAACAGATACGCAGTATTTT.

The V and J genes are TRBV19 and TRBJ1-2; D remains ambiguous. The V and J ends lost 6 bases and 7 bases respectively, with 18 bases between them. The CDR3 covers 14 residues. CDR1 and CDR2 (germline): LNHDA, SQIVND (reference sequence). The DNA of the CDR3 is TGTGCCAGTAGAACCGGGAGCCCGACCGCTGGCTACACCTTC. It codes for CASRTGSPTAGYTF.

The rearrangement links TRBV19 to TRBJ1-2, with 9 positions matching TRBD1. This CDR3 region has 14 residues. V dropped 7 bases and J dropped 1; count of bases not matched to a gene: 4. CDR1 LNHDA and CDR2 SQIVND come from the germline V gene (reference sequence). CDR3 loop: CASTRTGDNYGYTF. The DNA of the CDR3 is TGTGCCAGTACCAGGACAGGGGATAACTATGGCTACACCTTC.

The gene calls are TRBV19 and TRBJ1-3; D might be TRBD1 (5 bases). In germline, CDR1 is LNHDA, CDR2 SQIVND (reference sequence). Trimming stripped 3 bases from V and 0 bases from J, with 12 bases between. This CDR3 comprises 16 residues. CDR3 bases: TGTGCCAGTAGTATGGTCGGGGGGAACTCTGGAAACACCATATATTTT. Amino acid sequence: CASSMVGGNSGNTIYF.

The genes are TRBV5-6 and TRBJ2-1; D possibly corresponds to TRBD1 (5 bases). In germline, CDR1 is SGHDT, CDR2 YYEEEE. The CDR3 has 17 amino acids. V was cut by 5 bases and J by 4 bases, with 22 bases left in between. This CDR3 reads CASSRGGAHPEYNEQFF. The CDR3 DNA reads as TGTGCCAGCAGTCGAGGTGGGGCCCATCCTGAATACAATGAGCAGTTCTTC.

This clone was detected only a few times. The J gene is TRBJ2-7, the V gene TRBV10-1; 8 bases map to TRBD2. CDR3 length equals 13 residues. CDR1 and CDR2 (germline): WNHNN, SYGVQD (reference sequence). J gave up 6 bases and V 5 bases, and 6 bases lay outside the gene matches. The CDR3 bases are TGCGCCAGCAGTATAGCGGGAACTGGCGAGCAGTACTTC. Translated, it gives CASSIAGTGEQYF.

The rearrangement joins TRBV27 to TRBJ2-3; D gene ambiguous. The CDR3 consists of 13 residues. Per the germline V gene, CDR1 is MNHEY and CDR2 is SMNVEV (reference sequence). V shed 1 base and J shed 2 bases, with 4 bases lying between them. The CDR3: CASSLYLTDTQYF. In nucleotides, the CDR3 is TGTGCCAGCAGTTTATATCTCACAGATACGCAGTATTTT.

J is TRBJ2-3 and V is TRBV5-6, with D perhaps given as TRBD1 or TRBD2 (5 bases each). CDR1 and CDR2 from the germline V gene are SGHDT and YYEEEE. The CDR3 is 15 amino acids. V lost 4 bases, J lost 4 bases, and 16 bases lay in between. The CDR3 DNA is TGTGCCAGCAGCCTAGGGACGGCGGGCGCAGATACGCAGTATTTT. Translated: CASSLGTAGADTQYF. Full variable domain (rest looked up from reference TRBV5-6 and TRBJ2-3): DAGVTQSPTHLIKTRGQQVTLRCSPKSGHDTVSWYQQALGQGPQFIFQYYEEEERQRGNFPDRFSGHQFPNYSSELNVNALLLGDSALYLCASSLGTAGADTQYFGPGTRLTVL.

This chain uses TRBV11-3 with TRBJ2-7; tentative D call: TRBD2 (6 bases). The CDR3 extends over 13 amino acids. Looked up from germline, CDR1 is SGHNT and CDR2 is YENEEA. The V end was cut by 3 bases, the J end by 4 bases, with 10 bases between. For the CDR3, the DNA is TGTGCCAGCAGCTTGGGGGGACTTTACGAGCAGTACTTC. Protein: CASSLGGLYEQYF. The whole variable domain, remainder taken from reference TRBV11-3 and TRBJ2-7, is EAGVVQSPRYKIIEKKQPVAFWCNPISGHNTLYWYLQNLGQGPELLIRYENEEAVDDSQLPKDRFSAERLKGVDSTLKIQPAELGDSAVYLCASSLGGLYEQYFGPGTRLTVT.

The count of this clone is one. The rearrangement links TRBV19 to TRBJ2-5; 7 bases match TRBD1. Germline loops: CDR1 LNHDA, CDR2 SQIVND (reference sequence). V lost 3 bases, J lost 4 bases, and 8 bases stayed unmatched. CDR3 size: 15 residues. CDR3 DNA sequence: TGTGCCAGTAGTATCGACGCGACAGGGACAGAGACCCAGTACTTC. This codes for CASSIDATGTETQYF.

The V and J genes are TRBV11-2 and TRBJ2-7; D is tentatively TRBD1 or TRBD2 (5 bases each). There are 13 residues in the CDR3. Germline V gene data show CDR1 as SGHAT and CDR2 as FQNNGV. V lost 4 bases to trimming and J lost 1 base, with 8 bases between them. CDR3 sequence: CASSWDGSYEQYF. For the CDR3, the DNA is TGTGCCAGCAGCTGGGACGGTTCCTACGAGCAGTACTTC.

The J gene is TRBJ2-7, the V gene TRBV10-3; 12 bases line up with TRBD1. This CDR3 is 14 amino acids long. The trim removed 6 bases at V and 5 bases at J, leaving 5 bases unmatched. Looked up from germline, CDR1 is ENHRY and CDR2 is SYGVKD. In DNA, the CDR3 is TGTGCCATCAGGACGGGACAGGGGGCGGACGAGCAGTACTTC. This sequence encodes CAIRTGQGADEQYF.

This chain links TRBV6-1 with TRBJ1-5; D is undetermined. The CDR3 totals 16 residues. The V end was cut by 4 bases, the J end by 3 bases, with 16 bases between. The V gene's germline CDR1 is MNHNS and CDR2 SASEGT. The CDR3 loop is CASSVSRLNPNQPQHF. CDR3 DNA sequence: TGTGCCAGCAGTGTCAGCCGACTCAACCCCAATCAGCCCCAGCATTTT.

The CDR3 DNA reads as TGTGCCAGCAGCTTGGAGGGGATGAGGCAGCCCCAGCATTTT. This gives the protein CASSLEGMRQPQHF. The chain carries TRBV5-5 and TRBJ1-5, with D possibly matching TRBD1 (5 bases). This CDR3 has 14 residues. CDR1 and CDR2 from the germline V gene are SGHKS and YYEKEE (reference sequence). The V end lost 0 bases, the J end lost 7 bases, and 11 bases lay between the germline ends.